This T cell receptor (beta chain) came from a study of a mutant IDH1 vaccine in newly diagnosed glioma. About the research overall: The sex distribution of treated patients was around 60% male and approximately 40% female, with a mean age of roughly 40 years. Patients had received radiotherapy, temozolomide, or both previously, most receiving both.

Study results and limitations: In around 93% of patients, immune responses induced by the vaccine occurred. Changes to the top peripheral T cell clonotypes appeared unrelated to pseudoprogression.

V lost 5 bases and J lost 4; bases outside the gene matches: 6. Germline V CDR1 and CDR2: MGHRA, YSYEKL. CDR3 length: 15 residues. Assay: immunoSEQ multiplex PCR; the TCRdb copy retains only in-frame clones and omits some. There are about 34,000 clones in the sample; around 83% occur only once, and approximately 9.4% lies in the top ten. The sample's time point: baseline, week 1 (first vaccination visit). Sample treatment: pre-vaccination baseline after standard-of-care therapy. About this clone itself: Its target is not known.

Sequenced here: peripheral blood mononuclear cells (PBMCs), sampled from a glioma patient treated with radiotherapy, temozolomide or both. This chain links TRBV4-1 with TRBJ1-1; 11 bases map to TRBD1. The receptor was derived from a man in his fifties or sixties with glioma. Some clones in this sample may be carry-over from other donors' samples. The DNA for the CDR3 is TGCGCCAGCAGCTACGGACAGGGGGCATTCACTGAAGCTTTCTTT. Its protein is CASSYGQGAFTEAFF.